This T cell receptor beta chain was identified during a study of blood T cell repertoires in COVID-19. Across the study: T cells, B-cell-depleted T cells, or PBMCs provided the cDNA or gDNA that served as material.

The CDR3 length is 19 residues. Trimming stripped 2 bases from V and 0 bases from J, with 22 bases between. CDR1 SGHKS and CDR2 YYEKEE come from the germline V gene (reference sequence). Per the original methods: Amplification from reference gene primers served as the basis for estimated nucleated cell counts. TCRdb's table, derived via immunoSEQ multiplex PCR, lists solely in-frame clones and lacks some. Clone size and V and J calls were adopted from that table, with D and trimming inferred from the DNA. The table lists 150,000 to 200,000 clones, 85% to 90% of them singletons, with 0.75% to 0.95% in the top ten.

This TCR came from a woman in her 70s with acute or convalescent COVID-19. The sample taken for sequencing was peripheral blood. The rearrangement uses TRBV5-5 and TRBJ2-3, with D hard to call. CDR3 coding DNA: TGTGCCAGCAGCTTAGGCGGCCCAAAGGTCTCGACTAGCACAGATACGCAGTATTTT. The encoded protein is CASSLGGPKVSTSTDTQYF.